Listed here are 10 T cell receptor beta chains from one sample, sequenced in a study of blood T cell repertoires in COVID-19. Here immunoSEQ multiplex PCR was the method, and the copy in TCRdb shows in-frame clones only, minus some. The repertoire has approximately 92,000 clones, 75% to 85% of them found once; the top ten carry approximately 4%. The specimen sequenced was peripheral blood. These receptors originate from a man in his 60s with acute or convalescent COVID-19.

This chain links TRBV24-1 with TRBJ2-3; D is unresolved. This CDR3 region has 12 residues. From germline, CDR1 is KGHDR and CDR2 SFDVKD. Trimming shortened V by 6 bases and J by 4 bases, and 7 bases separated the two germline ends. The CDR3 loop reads CATSPRADTQYF. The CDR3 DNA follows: TGTGCCACCAGTCCGCGTGCAGATACGCAGTATTTT.

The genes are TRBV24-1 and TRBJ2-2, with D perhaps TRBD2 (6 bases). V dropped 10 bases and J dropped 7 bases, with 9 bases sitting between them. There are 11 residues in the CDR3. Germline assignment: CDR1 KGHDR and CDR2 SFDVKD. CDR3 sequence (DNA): TGTGCCACGGAGGGTAGCGGGGAGCTGTTTTTT. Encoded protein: CATEGSGELFF.

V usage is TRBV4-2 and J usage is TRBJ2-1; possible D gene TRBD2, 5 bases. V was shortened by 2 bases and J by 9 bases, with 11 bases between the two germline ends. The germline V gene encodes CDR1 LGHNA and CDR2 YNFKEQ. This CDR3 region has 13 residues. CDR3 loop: CASSQLISGEQFF. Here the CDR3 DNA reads TGTGCCAGCAGCCAATTGATCAGCGGTGAGCAGTTCTTC.

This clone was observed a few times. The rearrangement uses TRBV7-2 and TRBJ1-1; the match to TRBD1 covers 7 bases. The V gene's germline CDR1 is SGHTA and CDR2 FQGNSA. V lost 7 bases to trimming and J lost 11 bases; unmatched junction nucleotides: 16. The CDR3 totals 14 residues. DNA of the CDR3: TGTGCCAGCACCCGATATACCGGGACAGAGGATGCTTTCTTT. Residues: CASTRYTGTEDAFF.

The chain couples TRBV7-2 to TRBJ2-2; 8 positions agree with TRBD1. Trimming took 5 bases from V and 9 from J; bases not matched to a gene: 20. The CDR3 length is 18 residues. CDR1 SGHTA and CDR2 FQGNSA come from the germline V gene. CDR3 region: CASSELWQGANLIRELFF. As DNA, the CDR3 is TGTGCCAGCAGCGAACTGTGGCAGGGGGCGAATTTGATTCGGGAGCTGTTTTTT.

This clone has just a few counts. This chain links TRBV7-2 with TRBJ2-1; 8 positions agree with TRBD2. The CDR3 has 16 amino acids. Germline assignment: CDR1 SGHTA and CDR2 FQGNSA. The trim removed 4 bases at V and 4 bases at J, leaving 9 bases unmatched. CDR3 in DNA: TGTGCCAGCAGCTCAGAGGCGGGAGGCTGGTACAATGAGCAGTTCTTC. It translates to CASSSEAGGWYNEQFF.

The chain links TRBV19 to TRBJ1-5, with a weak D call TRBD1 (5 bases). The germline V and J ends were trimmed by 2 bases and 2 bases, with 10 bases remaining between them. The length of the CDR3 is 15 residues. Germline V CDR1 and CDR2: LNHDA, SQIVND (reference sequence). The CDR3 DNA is TGTGCCAGTAGTATAAGGAGGGACGGCAATCAGCCCCAGCATTTT. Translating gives CASSIRRDGNQPQHF.

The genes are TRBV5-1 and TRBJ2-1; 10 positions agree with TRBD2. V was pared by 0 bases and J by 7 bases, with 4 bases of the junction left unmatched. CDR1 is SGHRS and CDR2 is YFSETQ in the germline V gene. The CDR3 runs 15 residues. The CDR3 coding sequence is TGCGCCAGCAGCTTGGTACTAGCGGGAAGGAATGAGCAGTTCTTC. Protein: CASSLVLAGRNEQFF.

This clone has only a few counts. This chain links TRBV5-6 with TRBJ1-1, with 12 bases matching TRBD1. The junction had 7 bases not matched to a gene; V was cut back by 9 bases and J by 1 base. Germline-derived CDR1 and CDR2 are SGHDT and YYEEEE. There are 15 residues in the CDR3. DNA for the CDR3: TGTGCCACCACGGGGGACAGGGGGCGGAACACTGAAGCTTTCTTT. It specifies CATTGDRGRNTEAFF. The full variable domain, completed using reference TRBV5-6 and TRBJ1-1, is DAGVTQSPTHLIKTRGQQVTLRCSPKSGHDTVSWYQQALGQGPQFIFQYYEEEERQRGNFPDRFSGHQFPNYSSELNVNALLLGDSALYLCATTGDRGRNTEAFFGQGTRLTVV.

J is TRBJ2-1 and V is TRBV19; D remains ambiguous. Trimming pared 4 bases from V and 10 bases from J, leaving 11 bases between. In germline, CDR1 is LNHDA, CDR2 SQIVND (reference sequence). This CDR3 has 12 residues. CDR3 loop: CASSTQTSEQFF. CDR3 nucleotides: TGTGCCAGTAGTACCCAGACAAGCGAGCAGTTCTTC.